This is a list of T cell receptor beta chains from one sample in a study of blood T cell repertoires in COVID-19. Profiled with immunoSEQ multiplex PCR; TCRdb holds only in-frame clones, not every one. This sample has approximately 470,000 clones, with around 90% found just once. The specimen was PBMCs or T cells enriched from blood (not recorded which). The source of these receptors is a woman aged 18 to 35 who had recovered from COVID-19. Both conserved end residues are part of each CDR3. Fields, in order: clone size, V gene, J gene, D gene, CDR3 DNA, CDR3 protein. D genes are given only for firm matches. Clone size is given for some rows only: seen once, a few or many times, or a class if the clone is expanded.

>.|TRBV28|TRBJ1-6|.
TGTGCCAGCGGTCGAGGGGGTCGTTCACCCCTCCACTTT
CASGRGGRSPLHF
>once|TRBV28|TRBJ2-7|.
TGTGCCAGCAGTTTATTTCAGGCAGAGCAGTACTTC
CASSLFQAEQYF
>.|TRBV2|TRBJ1-3|.
TGTGCCAGCAAGGGAGGAGGAAACACCATATATTTT
CASKGGGNTIYF
>.|TRBV2|TRBJ2-7|.
TGTGCCAGCAGTGAACTGCGGAATCTCTCCTACGAGCAGTACTTC
CASSELRNLSYEQYF
>.|TRBV28|TRBJ1-1|TRBD1
TGTGCCAGCAGTTTATCAGGGACAGAGAACACTGAAGCTTTCTTT
CASSLSGTENTEAFF
>.|TRBV4-1|TRBJ2-3|TRBD2
TGCGCCAGCAGCCAAGAAACAATAGCGGGGGGGCCGGGAGATACGCAGTATTTT
CASSQETIAGGPGDTQYF
>few|TRBV28|TRBJ1-5|TRBD1
TGTGCCAGCAGTATGGGACAGAATAGCAATCAGCCCCAGCATTTT
CASSMGQNSNQPQHF
>few|TRBV4-1|TRBJ1-2|.
TGCGCCAGCAGCCAGATGGGAGATGGCTACACCTTC
CASSQMGDGYTF
>.|TRBV18|TRBJ1-4|.
TGTGCCAGCTCACCACAGGGAGCAACTAATGAAAAACTGTTTTTT
CASSPQGATNEKLFF
>.|TRBV29-1|TRBJ1-2|.
TGCAGCGTTGAAGGGGGCCCGCTCAATACCTTC
CSVEGGPLNTF
>.|TRBV7-7|TRBJ1-1|.
TGTGCCAGCAGCTTGATAACGGGTAACACTGAAGCTTTCTTT
CASSLITGNTEAFF
>once|TRBV6-5|TRBJ2-1|.
TGTGCCAGCAGTTTTCTAGACAGCTACAATGAGCAGTTCTTC
CASSFLDSYNEQFF
>few|TRBV20-1|TRBJ2-1|.
TGCAGTGCTAGTTCGGCGGGCTACAATGAGCAGTTCTTC
CSASSAGYNEQFF
>.|TRBV3-1/TRBV3-2|TRBJ2-1|.
TGTGCCAGCAGCCTATCGGGGGAGCAGTTCTTC
CASSLSGEQFF
>.|TRBV19|TRBJ1-5|.
TGTGCCAGTAGTATATGGAAGGGGGATCAGCCCCAGCATTTT
CASSIWKGDQPQHF
>.|TRBV5-6|TRBJ1-1|.
TGTGCCAGCAGCTTGTTCAGGGGTGTCACTGAAGCTTTCTTT
CASSLFRGVTEAFF
>.|TRBV30|TRBJ1-5|.
TGTGCCTGGGGACGTAGTATCAATCAGCCCCAGCATTTT
CAWGRSINQPQHF
>.|TRBV24-1|TRBJ2-7|.
TGTGCCACCAGTGATCCGGGTCTCTACGAGCAGTACTTC
CATSDPGLYEQYF
>.|TRBV3-1/TRBV3-2|TRBJ2-6|.
TGTGCCAGCAGCCAAGGTCTCTCGGGGGTTACTGGGGCCAACGTCCTGACTTTC
CASSQGLSGVTGANVLTF